Reported below is one TCR beta chain. Its antigen is unidentified. This sample was taken from a study of beta chain features in type 1 diabetes. Reverse transcription of all isolated RNA meant that expressed TCRB transcripts were sequenced. Assay used: immunoSEQ multiplex PCR; TCRdb lists only in-frame clones, some missing. The profile shows 52,000 or so clones, about 50% of them singletons. General observations from the study: Patients with Type 1 diabetes showed moderately but significantly shorter TCRB CDR3s in all four CD4+ subsets.

The clonotype comes from a middle-aged woman with type 1 diabetes. Material: Tregs from blood.

The CDR3 nucleotides are TGTGCCAGCAGCGTCGACCTAGCGGGGGGTCTACACCGTACGCAGTATTTT. This gives the protein CASSVDLAGGLHRTQYF. J is TRBJ2-3 and V is TRBV9; 11 nucleotides align to TRBD2. The germline gives CDR1 SGDLS, CDR2 YYNGEE. V shed 2 bases and J 8 bases; nucleotides not matched to a gene: 13. The CDR3 sequence is 17 residues long. Looking up the rest from reference TRBV9 and TRBJ2-3 gives the full variable domain: DSGVTQTPKHLITATGQRVTLRCSPRSGDLSVYWYQQSLDQGLQFLIQYYNGEERAKGNILERFSAQQFPDLHSELNLSSLELGDSALYFCASSVDLAGGLHRTQYFGPGTRLTVL.